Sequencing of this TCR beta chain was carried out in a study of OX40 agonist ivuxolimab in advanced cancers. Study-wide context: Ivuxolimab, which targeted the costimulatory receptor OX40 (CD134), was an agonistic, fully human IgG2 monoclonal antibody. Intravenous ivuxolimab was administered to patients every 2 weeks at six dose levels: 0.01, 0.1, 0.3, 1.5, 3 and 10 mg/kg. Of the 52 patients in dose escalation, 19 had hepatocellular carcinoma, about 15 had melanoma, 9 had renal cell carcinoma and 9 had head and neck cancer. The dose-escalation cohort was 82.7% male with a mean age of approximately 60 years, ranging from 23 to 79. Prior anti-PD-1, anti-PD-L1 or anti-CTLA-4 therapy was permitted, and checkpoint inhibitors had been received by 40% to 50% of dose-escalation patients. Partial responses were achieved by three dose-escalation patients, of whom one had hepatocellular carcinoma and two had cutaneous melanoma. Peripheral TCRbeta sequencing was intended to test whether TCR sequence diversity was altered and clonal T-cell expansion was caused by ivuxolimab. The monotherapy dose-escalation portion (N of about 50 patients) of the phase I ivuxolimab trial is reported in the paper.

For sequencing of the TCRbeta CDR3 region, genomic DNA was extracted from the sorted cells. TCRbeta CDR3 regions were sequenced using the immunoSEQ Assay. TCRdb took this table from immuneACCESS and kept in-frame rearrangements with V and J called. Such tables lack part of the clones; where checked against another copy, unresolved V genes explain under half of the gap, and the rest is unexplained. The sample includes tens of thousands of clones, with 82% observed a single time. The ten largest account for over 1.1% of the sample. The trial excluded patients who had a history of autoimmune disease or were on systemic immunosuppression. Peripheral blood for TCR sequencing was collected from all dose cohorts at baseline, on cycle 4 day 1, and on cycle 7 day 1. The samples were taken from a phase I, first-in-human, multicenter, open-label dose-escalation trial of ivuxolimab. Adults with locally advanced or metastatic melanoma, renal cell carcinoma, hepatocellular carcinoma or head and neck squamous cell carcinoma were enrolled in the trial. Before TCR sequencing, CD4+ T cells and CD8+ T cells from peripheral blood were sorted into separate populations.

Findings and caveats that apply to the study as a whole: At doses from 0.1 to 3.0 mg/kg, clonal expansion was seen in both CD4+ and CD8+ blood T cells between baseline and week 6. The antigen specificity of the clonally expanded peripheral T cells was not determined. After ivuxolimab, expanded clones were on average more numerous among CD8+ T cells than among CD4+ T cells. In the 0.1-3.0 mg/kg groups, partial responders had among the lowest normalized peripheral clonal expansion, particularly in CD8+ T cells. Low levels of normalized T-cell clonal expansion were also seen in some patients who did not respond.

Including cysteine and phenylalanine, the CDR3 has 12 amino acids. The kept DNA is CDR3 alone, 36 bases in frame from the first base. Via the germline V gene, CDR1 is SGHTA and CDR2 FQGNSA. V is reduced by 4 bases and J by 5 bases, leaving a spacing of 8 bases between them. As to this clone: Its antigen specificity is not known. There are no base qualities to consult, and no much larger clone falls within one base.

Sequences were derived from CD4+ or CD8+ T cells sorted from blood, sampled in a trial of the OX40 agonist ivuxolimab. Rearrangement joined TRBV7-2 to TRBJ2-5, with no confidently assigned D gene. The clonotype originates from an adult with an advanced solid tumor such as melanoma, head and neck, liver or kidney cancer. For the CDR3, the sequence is CASSSDAETQYF. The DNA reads TGTGCCAGCAGCTCCGACGCGGAGACCCAGTACTTC.